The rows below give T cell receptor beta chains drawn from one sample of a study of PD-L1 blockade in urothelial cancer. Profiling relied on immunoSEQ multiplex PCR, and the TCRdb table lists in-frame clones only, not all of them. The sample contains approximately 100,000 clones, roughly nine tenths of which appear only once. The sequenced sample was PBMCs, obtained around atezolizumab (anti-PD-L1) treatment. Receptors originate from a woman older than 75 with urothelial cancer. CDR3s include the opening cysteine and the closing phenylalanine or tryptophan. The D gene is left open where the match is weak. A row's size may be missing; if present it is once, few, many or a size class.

cdr3_nt: TGCAGCGTTGAGGTAGGCAGGGGGAACACTGAAGCTTTCTTT
cdr3_aa: CSVEVGRGNTEAFF
clone_size: NA
j_call: TRBJ1-1
d_call: NA
v_call: TRBV29-1

cdr3_nt: TGTGCCAGCAGCTTGAACAGTCTTTACTCTGGAAACACCATATATTTT
cdr3_aa: CASSLNSLYSGNTIYF
clone_size: NA
j_call: TRBJ1-3
d_call: NA
v_call: TRBV7-9

cdr3_nt: TGTGCCAGCACCCCATGGGGCCAGGGTCGGGCCAACGTCCTGACTTTC
cdr3_aa: CASTPWGQGRANVLTF
clone_size: NA
j_call: TRBJ2-6
d_call: NA
v_call: TRBV9

cdr3_nt: TGTGCCAGCTCACCTAACTCAGGGATGAACACTGAAGCTTTCTTT
cdr3_aa: CASSPNSGMNTEAFF
clone_size: NA
j_call: TRBJ1-1
d_call: NA
v_call: TRBV18

cdr3_nt: TGCGCCAGCAGCTTGGTCCCAGGGTTTTGGACAGATACGCAGTATTTT
cdr3_aa: CASSLVPGFWTDTQYF
clone_size: NA
j_call: TRBJ2-3
d_call: NA
v_call: TRBV5-1

cdr3_nt: TGTGCCAGCAGCATCTTAGCGGGAAAGGGGCCCAATGAGCAGTTCTTC
cdr3_aa: CASSILAGKGPNEQFF
clone_size: NA
j_call: TRBJ2-1
d_call: TRBD2
v_call: TRBV7-8

cdr3_nt: TGTGCCAGCAGTCAGGGGCGCGGGTCTGGAAACACCATATATTTT
cdr3_aa: CASSQGRGSGNTIYF
clone_size: NA
j_call: TRBJ1-3
d_call: NA
v_call: TRBV6-5

cdr3_nt: TGTGCCAGCAGCCCCCGGACAGGGAGAAAATTCTTC
cdr3_aa: CASSPRTGRKFF
clone_size: NA
j_call: TRBJ2-1
d_call: TRBD1
v_call: TRBV7-9

cdr3_nt: TGTGCCAGCAGCCCCCTTGTGGGACAGGGATACAATGAGCAGTTCTTC
cdr3_aa: CASSPLVGQGYNEQFF
clone_size: NA
j_call: TRBJ2-1
d_call: TRBD1
v_call: TRBV28

cdr3_nt: TGTGCCAGCAGCCGCGGCCCCGGGACTGTTCTTGATGAGCAGTTCTTC
cdr3_aa: CASSRGPGTVLDEQFF
clone_size: few
j_call: TRBJ2-1
d_call: NA
v_call: TRBV4-2

cdr3_nt: TGTGCCAGCAGCTTCGCAGGGGAGTGGGAGACCCAGTACTTC
cdr3_aa: CASSFAGEWETQYF
clone_size: NA
j_call: TRBJ2-5
d_call: NA
v_call: TRBV11-2

cdr3_nt: TGTGCCAGCTCAACGACGACAGGGGGCGTAGGCGAGCAGTACTTC
cdr3_aa: CASSTTTGGVGEQYF
clone_size: NA
j_call: TRBJ2-7
d_call: TRBD1
v_call: TRBV18

cdr3_nt: TGTGCCAGCAGTTTTCTTACAGGGGCTACCGGGGAGCTGTTTTTT
cdr3_aa: CASSFLTGATGELFF
clone_size: once
j_call: TRBJ2-2
d_call: TRBD1
v_call: TRBV28

cdr3_nt: TGTGCCAGCAGTTCAGTTGCGGGCCGCTTGCTCCCCTACGAGCAGTACTTC
cdr3_aa: CASSSVAGRLLPYEQYF
clone_size: NA
j_call: TRBJ2-7
d_call: NA
v_call: TRBV28

cdr3_nt: TGTGCCAGCAGTGAGTCGCAGGGGGGTGGCTACACCTTC
cdr3_aa: CASSESQGGGYTF
clone_size: NA
j_call: TRBJ1-2
d_call: TRBD1
v_call: TRBV2

cdr3_nt: TGTGCCAGCTCACCACTTCAGGGGTTGAACACTGAAGCTTTCTTT
cdr3_aa: CASSPLQGLNTEAFF
clone_size: few
j_call: TRBJ1-1
d_call: NA
v_call: TRBV18

cdr3_nt: TGTGCCATCAGTGATGGACTAGCGGGCATAACCTACGAGCAGTACTTC
cdr3_aa: CAISDGLAGITYEQYF
clone_size: NA
j_call: TRBJ2-7
d_call: TRBD2
v_call: TRBV10-3

cdr3_nt: TGCGCCAGCAGCCCGGGACTAGCGGGAGTATCGGAGACCCAGTACTTC
cdr3_aa: CASSPGLAGVSETQYF
clone_size: NA
j_call: TRBJ2-5
d_call: TRBD2
v_call: TRBV5-1

cdr3_nt: TGTGCCAGCAGCTTAATGGCCGGGCCCGGGGTCGTTCAGTACTTC
cdr3_aa: CASSLMAGPGVVQYF
clone_size: NA
j_call: TRBJ2-4
d_call: NA
v_call: TRBV7-3

cdr3_nt: TGCGCCAGCAGCCTCGGGACAGGGGTTGGGGAGCAGTACTTC
cdr3_aa: CASSLGTGVGEQYF
clone_size: NA
j_call: TRBJ2-7
d_call: TRBD1
v_call: TRBV5-1

cdr3_nt: TGTGCCAGCAGCTCCCCGAGCGCCTCTGGAAACACCATATATTTT
cdr3_aa: CASSSPSASGNTIYF
clone_size: few
j_call: TRBJ1-3
d_call: NA
v_call: TRBV7-3

cdr3_nt: TGTGCCAGTAGTATAGGAGGAGGACAGTCTACGGGGGAAAAACTGTTTTTT
cdr3_aa: CASSIGGGQSTGEKLFF
clone_size: NA
j_call: TRBJ1-4
d_call: NA
v_call: TRBV19

cdr3_nt: TGTGCCAGCGGCCAACACAGCAACACTGAAGCTTTCTTT
cdr3_aa: CASGQHSNTEAFF
clone_size: NA
j_call: TRBJ1-1
d_call: NA
v_call: TRBV21-1

cdr3_nt: TGTGCCTGGGTACAGGGGTATAATGAAAAACTGTTTTTT
cdr3_aa: CAWVQGYNEKLFF
clone_size: NA
j_call: TRBJ1-4
d_call: TRBD1
v_call: TRBV30

cdr3_nt: TGTGCCACCAGAACCGGGACAATTAACACTGAAGCTTTCTTT
cdr3_aa: CATRTGTINTEAFF
clone_size: NA
j_call: TRBJ1-1
d_call: NA
v_call: TRBV15

cdr3_nt: TGTGCCAGCAGTTACTCCACAGGGAGCGAGCAGTACTTC
cdr3_aa: CASSYSTGSEQYF
clone_size: NA
j_call: TRBJ2-7
d_call: NA
v_call: TRBV6-5

cdr3_nt: TGTGCCAGCAGTTCCCCTCGGGGTAGCGGGAGGGGTAATGAGCAGTTCTTC
cdr3_aa: CASSSPRGSGRGNEQFF
clone_size: NA
j_call: TRBJ2-1
d_call: TRBD2
v_call: TRBV27

cdr3_nt: TGTGCCAGCAGTCGCGGGGGTGAAGCTTTCTTT
cdr3_aa: CASSRGGEAFF
clone_size: NA
j_call: TRBJ1-1
d_call: NA
v_call: TRBV5-6

cdr3_nt: TGTGCCAGCAGCTTAACGTCAGGGGGCTTGAACTATGGCTACACCTTC
cdr3_aa: CASSLTSGGLNYGYTF
clone_size: NA
j_call: TRBJ1-2
d_call: TRBD1
v_call: TRBV7-3

cdr3_nt: TGCGCCAGCAGTAACGCCGGGACAGCCTCCTACGAGCAGTACTTC
cdr3_aa: CASSNAGTASYEQYF
clone_size: NA
j_call: TRBJ2-7
d_call: TRBD1
v_call: TRBV10-1

cdr3_nt: TGTGCCAGCAGTTTTCGCAGGGGGACTGGAAACACCATATATTTT
cdr3_aa: CASSFRRGTGNTIYF
clone_size: NA
j_call: TRBJ1-3
d_call: TRBD1
v_call: TRBV27

cdr3_nt: TGTGCCAGCTCACCCGGACTAGCGGGAGCAACAGATACGCAGTATTTT
cdr3_aa: CASSPGLAGATDTQYF
clone_size: NA
j_call: TRBJ2-3
d_call: TRBD2
v_call: TRBV18

cdr3_nt: TGTGCCAGCAGCCGCCGACAGGGCTCTAAGACTGAAGCTTTCTTT
cdr3_aa: CASSRRQGSKTEAFF
clone_size: NA
j_call: TRBJ1-1
d_call: TRBD1
v_call: TRBV4-2

cdr3_nt: TGTGCCAGCAGCTTATTTACTCTTAGGGAGGAGCAGTTCTTC
cdr3_aa: CASSLFTLREEQFF
clone_size: NA
j_call: TRBJ2-1
d_call: NA
v_call: TRBV7-8

cdr3_nt: TGTGCCAGCAGCTCGCAACAGGGTCGGGTAGAGACCCAGTACTTC
cdr3_aa: CASSSQQGRVETQYF
clone_size: NA
j_call: TRBJ2-5
d_call: NA
v_call: TRBV9

cdr3_nt: TGTGCCATCAGTGAGTCCCTAGCGGGAGGGTCCTACAATGAGCAGTTCTTC
cdr3_aa: CAISESLAGGSYNEQFF
clone_size: NA
j_call: TRBJ2-1
d_call: TRBD2
v_call: TRBV10-3

cdr3_nt: TGTGCCAGCAGGACAGGGGTCGGTCAGCCCCAGCATTTT
cdr3_aa: CASRTGVGQPQHF
clone_size: NA
j_call: TRBJ1-5
d_call: TRBD1
v_call: TRBV28

cdr3_nt: TGTGCCAGCAGCCGTCAGGGGGAAAACTATGGCTACACCTTC
cdr3_aa: CASSRQGENYGYTF
clone_size: NA
j_call: TRBJ1-2
d_call: TRBD1
v_call: TRBV6-5

cdr3_nt: TGTGCCAGCATCCAGTCCGGACAGTACGAGCAGTACTTC
cdr3_aa: CASIQSGQYEQYF
clone_size: NA
j_call: TRBJ2-7
d_call: NA
v_call: TRBV7-9

cdr3_nt: TGTGCCAGCAGCACGACTAGCGGGAGTTGGGAAGATACGCAGTATTTT
cdr3_aa: CASSTTSGSWEDTQYF
clone_size: NA
j_call: TRBJ2-3
d_call: TRBD2
v_call: TRBV11-3

cdr3_nt: TGTGCCAGCAGAAAGGGGGTTGAGAACACCGGGGAGCTGTTTTTT
cdr3_aa: CASRKGVENTGELFF
clone_size: NA
j_call: TRBJ2-2
d_call: NA
v_call: TRBV7-9

cdr3_nt: TGTGCCAGCAGTTTGGGAGACAGGGAGCTTTTCAATGAGCAGTTCTTC
cdr3_aa: CASSLGDRELFNEQFF
clone_size: NA
j_call: TRBJ2-1
d_call: TRBD1
v_call: TRBV28

cdr3_nt: TGTGCCAGCAGCTTACAGGGGTCCGCACTAGATGGCTACACCTTC
cdr3_aa: CASSLQGSALDGYTF
clone_size: NA
j_call: TRBJ1-2
d_call: TRBD1
v_call: TRBV9

cdr3_nt: TGTGCCAGCAGCTTATCCGCGGCGGTCTCCTACGAGCAGTACTTC
cdr3_aa: CASSLSAAVSYEQYF
clone_size: NA
j_call: TRBJ2-7
d_call: NA
v_call: TRBV7-2

cdr3_nt: TGTGCCGCTTGGGGGGGGGCTAATGAAAAACTGTTTTTT
cdr3_aa: CAAWGGANEKLFF
clone_size: NA
j_call: TRBJ1-4
d_call: NA
v_call: TRBV28

cdr3_nt: TGTGCCAGCAGCTGGACTAGCGGGAGCGTCAACGAGCAGTACTTC
cdr3_aa: CASSWTSGSVNEQYF
clone_size: NA
j_call: TRBJ2-7
d_call: TRBD2
v_call: TRBV7-2

cdr3_nt: TGTGCCAGCAGCTCGACAGGGGTGGGTGGCTACACCTTC
cdr3_aa: CASSSTGVGGYTF
clone_size: NA
j_call: TRBJ1-2
d_call: TRBD1
v_call: TRBV7-3

cdr3_nt: TGTGCCAGCAGCGCAGGGAGCACAGATACGCAGTATTTT
cdr3_aa: CASSAGSTDTQYF
clone_size: NA
j_call: TRBJ2-3
d_call: NA
v_call: TRBV5-6

cdr3_nt: TGTGCCAGCACCCTGTTCGGTGAAGCTTTCTTT
cdr3_aa: CASTLFGEAFF
clone_size: NA
j_call: TRBJ1-1
d_call: NA
v_call: TRBV28

cdr3_nt: TGTGCCAGCAGCCCGCGACAGGGCTCTGGCTACACCTTC
cdr3_aa: CASSPRQGSGYTF
clone_size: once
j_call: TRBJ1-2
d_call: TRBD1
v_call: TRBV7-2

cdr3_nt: TGTGCCAGTAGTAAGTTGGAGGCAGGGGCCAACGTCCTGACTTTC
cdr3_aa: CASSKLEAGANVLTF
clone_size: once
j_call: TRBJ2-6
d_call: NA
v_call: TRBV19

cdr3_nt: TGTGCCAGCAGTGTCGAACGGACAGGGGAGGGGGGCTACACCTTC
cdr3_aa: CASSVERTGEGGYTF
clone_size: NA
j_call: TRBJ1-2
d_call: TRBD1
v_call: TRBV2

cdr3_nt: TGTGCCAGCAGGGCGACAGGGTGGGTAAACATTCAGTACTTC
cdr3_aa: CASRATGWVNIQYF
clone_size: NA
j_call: TRBJ2-4
d_call: TRBD1
v_call: TRBV28

cdr3_nt: TGCAGCGTTTCCCGACAGGCCGGAAACACCATATATTTT
cdr3_aa: CSVSRQAGNTIYF
clone_size: NA
j_call: TRBJ1-3
d_call: NA
v_call: TRBV29-1

cdr3_nt: TGTGCCAGCAGCCCGCAGGGGGCCGCCTACGAGCAGTACTTC
cdr3_aa: CASSPQGAAYEQYF
clone_size: NA
j_call: TRBJ2-7
d_call: TRBD1
v_call: TRBV5-5

cdr3_nt: TGTGCCAGCAGCCTAGCGGACTACAATGAGCAGTTCTTC
cdr3_aa: CASSLADYNEQFF
clone_size: NA
j_call: TRBJ2-1
d_call: TRBD2
v_call: TRBV7-3

cdr3_nt: TGTGCCAGCAGTTGGAGTGGGGAGACCCAGTACTTC
cdr3_aa: CASSWSGETQYF
clone_size: NA
j_call: TRBJ2-5
d_call: NA
v_call: TRBV2

cdr3_nt: TGTGCCAGTAGCTTTATAAACATTCAGTACTTC
cdr3_aa: CASSFINIQYF
clone_size: NA
j_call: TRBJ2-4
d_call: NA
v_call: TRBV19